The rows below give T cell receptor beta chains drawn from one sample of a study of T cell repertoires in cytomegalovirus infection. Their antigens remain unidentified. TCRdb re-called the reads through MiXCR, storing one row per CDR3 protein. The table includes 90,000 to 110,000 distinct CDR3 sequences, about 28% detected once. Specimen: CD8+ T cells from cultured PBMCs, collected from culture after CMV antigen stimulation. These receptors came from a human donor in good health (CMV status not recorded). Some clones in this sample may be carry-over from other donors' samples. Each CDR3 is given with its conserved first and last residue. Each record gives: D gene, V gene, J gene, clone size, CDR3 protein, CDR3 DNA. The D gene is left open where the match is weak. Clone sizes are given selectively: once, few, many, or a class where the clone is expanded.

>-|TRBV24-1|TRBJ2-3|-
CATSDSNYTSTDTQYF
TGTGCCACCAGTGATTCAAACTACACTAGCACAGATACGCAGTATTTT
>-|TRBV10-3|TRBJ2-3|-
CATQGGSTDTQYF
TGTGCCACCCAGGGGGGGAGCACAGATACGCAGTATTTT
>TRBD2|TRBV7-6|TRBJ2-5|many
CASSYRRGEETQYF
TGTGCCAGCAGCTACCGTCGGGGGGAAGAGACCCAGTACTTC
>-|TRBV19|TRBJ2-3|-
CASSGRSSTDTQYF
TGTGCCAGTAGTGGACGGTCTAGCACAGATACGCAGTATTTT
>-|TRBV5-5|TRBJ2-1|-
CASSVPDSGNEQFF
TGTGCCAGCAGCGTCCCAGATTCCGGCAATGAGCAGTTCTTC
>TRBD1|TRBV7-8|TRBJ1-2|few
CASSLPATGSNGYTF
TGTGCCAGCAGCCTTCCTGCGACAGGGAGTAATGGCTACACCTTC
>TRBD1|TRBV12-3/TRBV12-4|TRBJ1-3|-
CASSVGTGGNTIYF
TGTGCCAGCAGTGTCGGGACAGGGGGAAACACCATATATTTT
>TRBD1|TRBV6-1|TRBJ1-5|many
CATRTGGYSNQPQHF
TGTGCCACCCGGACAGGGGGCTATAGCAATCAGCCCCAGCATTTT
>-|TRBV14|TRBJ2-1|-
CASSQDLRGEEFF
TGTGCCAGCAGCCAAGACCTACGGGGAGAGGAGTTCTTC
>-|TRBV4-1|TRBJ1-2|many
CASSQVWGQTGNYGYTF
TGCGCCAGCAGCCAAGTATGGGGGCAAACAGGGAACTATGGCTACACCTTC
>TRBD1|TRBV28|TRBJ1-2|-
CASSPRDSYGYTF
TGTGCCAGCAGTCCCCGGGACAGCTATGGCTACACCTTC
>-|TRBV20-1|TRBJ1-4|few
CSAREAGQSAMEKLFF
TGCAGTGCTAGAGAAGCCGGACAGTCCGCGATGGAAAAACTGTTTTTT
>TRBD2|TRBV6-2/TRBV6-3|TRBJ2-5|few
CASHFGGSQETQYF
TGTGCCAGTCACTTCGGGGGGTCACAAGAGACCCAGTACTTC
>TRBD1|TRBV19|TRBJ2-7|few
CASNNPRGDRVHEQYF
TGTGCCAGTAACAACCCGAGGGGGGACAGGGTACACGAGCAGTACTTC
>TRBD1|TRBV2|TRBJ1-2|-
CASSDGPGGFYGYTF
TGTGCCAGCAGTGACGGCCCAGGGGGCTTCTATGGCTACACCTTC
>TRBD1|TRBV28|TRBJ2-7|-
CASCTYDRGLGEQYF
TGTGCCAGCTGCACTTACGACAGGGGTTTAGGCGAGCAGTACTTC
>-|TRBV9|TRBJ1-1|-
CASSVRWDGEAFF
TGTGCCAGCAGCGTAAGGTGGGATGGGGAAGCTTTCTTT
>-|TRBV28|TRBJ2-3|once
CASSLPGHVEGRPDTQYF
TGTGCCAGCAGTTTACCGGGACATGTGGAAGGGAGGCCAGATACGCAGTATTTT
>-|TRBV28|TRBJ2-7|-
CASSLGRNYEQYF
TGTGCCAGCAGTTTGGGACGGAACTACGAGCAGTACTTC
>-|TRBV11-2|TRBJ1-1|few
CASSFGLGAEAFF
TGTGCCAGCAGCTTCGGCCTCGGAGCTGAAGCTTTCTTT
>TRBD1|TRBV10-3|TRBJ2-7|-
CAISDLDRSSYEQYF
TGTGCCATCAGTGACTTGGACAGGAGCTCCTACGAGCAGTACTTC
>-|TRBV4-2|TRBJ1-5|few
CASSQDASEEGMFPQPQHF
TGTGCCAGCAGCCAAGATGCTTCGGAGGAGGGGATGTTTCCTCAGCCCCAGCATTTT
>-|TRBV7-6|TRBJ2-1|-
CASSLAFNEQFF
TGTGCCAGCAGCCTAGCGTTCAATGAGCAGTTCTTC
>TRBD1|TRBV12-3/TRBV12-4|TRBJ2-5|-
CASSPGTGETQYF
TGTGCCAGCAGCCCAGGGACAGGGGAGACCCAGTACTTC
>-|TRBV7-8|TRBJ2-3|-
CASSLRLGSSTDTQYF
TGTGCCAGCAGCTTAAGGTTAGGATCTAGCACAGATACGCAGTATTTT
>TRBD2|TRBV6-5|TRBJ2-5|-
CASSLAGGPETQYF
TGTGCCAGCAGTTTAGCGGGGGGGCCAGAGACCCAGTACTTC
>-|TRBV5-6|TRBJ2-2|-
CASSLAESGDTGELFF
TGTGCCAGCAGCTTGGCCGAGTCAGGGGACACCGGGGAGCTGTTTTTT